This TCR beta chain was sequenced during a study of blood T cell repertoires in COVID-19. Overall study: Donors in the United States, Italy and Spain gave samples during acute or convalescent COVID-19.

Study processing details: Cell counts per sample came from amplifying reference gene primers. Sequencing was performed with immunoSEQ multiplex PCR; in TCRdb, only in-frame clones are kept and a portion is missing. V and J calls and clone size are given by that table; D and trimming were obtained from the DNA. Among about 190,000 clones listed, about 88% were seen once. V was pared by 6 bases and J by 0 bases, with 12 bases between. There are 15 residues in the CDR3. Germline-derived CDR1 and CDR2 are WNHNN and SYGVQD (reference sequence). The sample was peripheral blood. V is TRBV10-1 and J is TRBJ2-1; D might be TRBD2 (5 bases). The clonotype was recovered from a young man with acute or convalescent COVID-19. The CDR3 here is CASSVASRSYNEQFF. The DNA of the CDR3 is TGCGCCAGCAGCGTAGCGAGCCGCTCCTACAATGAGCAGTTCTTC.